The 12 T cell receptor beta chains below come from one sample, sequenced in a study of CD8 T cells in Susac syndrome. RNA amounts of 0.5 to 1 ug underwent reverse transcription with random hexamers. TCRdb independently ran MiXCR on the immunoSEQ multiplex PCR reads; one entry per CDR3 protein. The sample has about 150,000 distinct CDR3 sequences, about 96% seen once. The source material was CD4+ T cells from PBMCs. The receptors were gathered from a human donor with Susac syndrome.

The rearrangement links TRBV5-6 to TRBJ1-1; TRBD1 might be the D (5 bases). CDR1 SGHDT and CDR2 YYEEEE come from the germline V gene. V lost 1 base and J 1 base, leaving 14 bases between the germline ends. The CDR3 contains 16 residues. CDR3 in amino acids: CASSLSTGTANTEAFF. In DNA, the CDR3 is TGTGCCAGCAGCTTGAGTACCGGGACGGCGAACACTGAAGCTTTCTTT. Variable domain in full (rest from reference TRBV5-6 and TRBJ1-1): DAGVTQSPTHLIKTRGQQVTLRCSPKSGHDTVSWYQQALGQGPQFIFQYYEEEERQRGNFPDRFSGHQFPNYSSELNVNALLLGDSALYLCASSLSTGTANTEAFFGQGTRLTVV.

The chain is built from TRBV7-2 and TRBJ1-2; D gene unclear. Trimming shortened V by 5 bases and J by 0 bases, and 10 bases separated the two germline ends. The germline V gene has CDR1 SGHTA and CDR2 FQGNSA. The CDR3 contains 14 residues. CDR3 loop: CASSTGPTNYGYTF. In DNA form, the CDR3 reads TGTGCCAGCAGCACGGGTCCCACTAACTATGGCTACACCTTC.

This rearrangement joins TRBV27 to TRBJ2-7; a weak D match, TRBD2 (6 bases). The CDR3 consists of 14 residues. The V and J ends lost 4 bases and 0 bases respectively, with 10 bases between them. The germline V gene encodes CDR1 MNHEY and CDR2 SMNVEV (reference sequence). CDR3 sequence reads: CASSYRRASYEQYF. CDR3 nucleotides: TGTGCCAGCAGTTATAGGAGGGCCTCCTACGAGCAGTACTTC.

DNA of the CDR3: TGTGCCAGCAGCTTAGTTTTACTAGCGGGAGGGTTCTACGAGCAGTACTTC. It codes for CASSLVLLAGGFYEQYF. This sequence joins TRBV7-2 and TRBJ2-7, with 13 bases matching TRBD2. The CDR3 loop spans 17 amino acids. The germline gives CDR1 SGHTA, CDR2 FQGNSA. V dropped 1 base and J dropped 3; count of bases not matched to a gene: 6.

The V and J genes are TRBV7-9 and TRBJ2-6, with TRBD1 identical over 7 bases. CDR3 length equals 16 residues. The V segment lost 5 bases and the J segment 4 bases; nucleotides outside the gene matches: 8. Per germline, CDR1 SEHNR and CDR2 FQNEAQ (reference sequence). The CDR3 spells CASSRVTGAGANVLTF. In DNA form, the CDR3 reads TGTGCCAGCAGCCGAGTCACAGGGGCCGGGGCCAACGTCCTGACTTTC. Filled out from reference TRBV7-9 and TRBJ2-6, the complete variable domain reads DTGVSQNPRHKITKRGQNVTFRCDPISEHNRLYWYRQTLGQGPEFLTYFQNEAQLEKSRLLSDRFSAERPKGSFSTLEIQRTEQGDSAMYLCASSRVTGAGANVLTFGAGSRLTVL.

The rearrangement links TRBV15 to TRBJ2-1, with D uncertain. This CDR3 spans 12 amino acids. Deletions cut 1 base from V and 12 bases from J, with 10 bases between. The germline CDR1 and CDR2 sequences are LNHNV and YYDKDF (reference sequence). The CDR3 DNA sequence: TGTGCCACCAGCAGAGTGTCTGTTCGGCAGTTCTTC. It yields the protein CATSRVSVRQFF. The full variable domain, its missing parts supplied by reference TRBV15 and TRBJ2-1, is DAMVIQNPRYQVTQFGKPVTLSCSQTLNHNVMYWYQQKSSQAPKLLFHYYDKDFNNEADTPDNFQSRRPNTSFCFLDIRSPGLGDTAMYLCATSRVSVRQFFGPGTRLTVL.

V gene TRBV27 combines with J gene TRBJ2-5; D is undetermined. The CDR3 has 14 residues. V was trimmed by 6 bases and J by 1 base, leaving 12 bases between them. Germline V CDR1 and CDR2: MNHEY, SMNVEV (reference sequence). This chain's CDR3 is CASRDLSVQETQYF. CDR3 nucleotide sequence: TGTGCCAGCAGGGATCTAAGCGTCCAAGAGACCCAGTACTTC.

V is TRBV24-1 and J is TRBJ1-1, with D uncertain. The CDR3 runs to 13 residues. V lost 2 bases to trimming and J lost 4 bases, with 7 bases between them. Germline loops: CDR1 KGHDR, CDR2 SFDVKD. The CDR3 sequence is CATSDSGFTEAFF. In nucleotides, the CDR3 is TGTGCCACCAGTGATTCGGGTTTCACTGAAGCTTTCTTT.

The chain recombines TRBV30 with TRBJ2-2, with 7 bases lining up with TRBD2. V shed 1 base and J 3 bases; nucleotides not matched to a gene: 14. Germline values: CDR1 GTSNPN, CDR2 SVGIG (reference sequence). This CDR3 region has 18 residues. CDR3 DNA: TGTGCCTGGAGTGCTTTACTAGCGAACCCTATTCACACCGGGGAGCTGTTTTTT. Its protein product is CAWSALLANPIHTGELFF.

The chain links TRBV25-1 to TRBJ1-6, with TRBD1 identical over 12 bases. The J segment lost 8 bases and the V segment lost 5 bases, leaving 4 bases of the junction unmatched. The germline CDR1 and CDR2 sequences are MGHDK and SYGVNS. The CDR3 has 15 residues. The CDR3 reads CASSSGQGAYSPLHF. DNA for the CDR3: TGTGCCAGCAGTTCGGGACAGGGGGCTTATTCACCCCTCCACTTT.

This rearrangement joins TRBV28 to TRBJ2-3; D is unresolved. The CDR3 is 15 amino acids. CDR1 and CDR2 (germline): MDHEN, SYDVKM. Trimming left V 2 bases short and J 3 bases short, with 12 bases between. Here the CDR3 DNA reads TGTGCCAGCAGTTTAGGCGGACCCCGTACAGATACGCAGTATTTT. Protein product: CASSLGGPRTDTQYF.

The gene calls are TRBV30 and TRBJ1-1; D call uncertain. The CDR3 consists of 11 residues. Germline-derived CDR1 and CDR2 are GTSNPN and SVGIG (reference sequence). Trimming took 1 base from V and 8 from J, leaving 8 bases between them. CDR3 protein: CAWSAQLEAFF. CDR3 in DNA: TGTGCCTGGAGTGCCCAGTTGGAAGCTTTCTTT.